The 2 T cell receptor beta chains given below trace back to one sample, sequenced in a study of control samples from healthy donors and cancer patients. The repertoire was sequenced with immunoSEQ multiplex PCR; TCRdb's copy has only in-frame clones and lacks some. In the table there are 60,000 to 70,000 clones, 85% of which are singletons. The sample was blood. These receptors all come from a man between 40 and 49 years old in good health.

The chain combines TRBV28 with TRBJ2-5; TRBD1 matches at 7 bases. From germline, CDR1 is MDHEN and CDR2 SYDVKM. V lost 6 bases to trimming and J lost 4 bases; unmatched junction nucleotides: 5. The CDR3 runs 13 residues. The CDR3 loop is CASRSRGLETQYF. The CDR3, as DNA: TGTGCCAGCAGATCGAGGGGGCTAGAGACCCAGTACTTC.

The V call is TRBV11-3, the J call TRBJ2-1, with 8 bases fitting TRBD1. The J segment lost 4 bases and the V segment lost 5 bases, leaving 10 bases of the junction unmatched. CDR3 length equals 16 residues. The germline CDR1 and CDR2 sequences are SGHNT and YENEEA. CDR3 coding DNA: TGTGCCAGCAGCGCCTTGACAGGGGCCCAATACAATGAGCAGTTCTTC. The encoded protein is CASSALTGAQYNEQFF.